In this sample, the clone carrying this T cell receptor (beta chain) turned up a few times. Its antigen is currently unknown. Germline CDR1 is SGHRS and CDR2 is YFSETQ. This CDR3 is built from 9 residues. Trimming took 1 base from V and 11 from J, leaving 1 base between them. This specimen comes from a study of T cells in Graves' hyperthyroidism and ophthalmopathy. Study results and limitations: Most thyroid clonotypes that were expanded above 0.001 also turned up in blood.

Amplification of TCR beta CDR3 regions used RNA as the template. With the HTBI primer set, the TCR CDR3 went through a first round of RT-PCR. One entry per CDR3 protein, called by TCRdb with MiXCR from the multiplex PCR reads. Among about 400,000 distinct CDR3 sequences, 20% to 30% were seen once, and the ten largest hold around 79%. Sequenced: blood. The genes are TRBV5-1 and TRBJ2-1; D is unclear. This receptor was identified in a man aged 50 to 60 with Graves' hyperthyroidism. The CDR3 nucleotides read TGCGCCAGCAGCTTGAAGCAGTTCTTC. Amino acids: CASSLKQFF.